What follows is one T cell receptor beta chain and its context. This record comes from a study of T cells after somatic rescue of genetic block. Produced via immunoSEQ multiplex PCR; TCRdb's table is partial and in-frame only. The table has roughly 15,000 clones, around three quarters seen once; the top ten hold around 14%. Germline CDR1 reads SQVTM; CDR2 reads ANQGSEA. The length of the CDR3 is 14 residues. With V trimmed by 3 bases and J by 2 bases, 7 bases remained unmatched. V gene TRBV29-1 combines with J gene TRBJ2-7, with 7 bases fitting TRBD1. This TCR derives from a boy younger than 18. Sequencing was carried out using peripheral blood mononuclear cells (PBMCs). In nucleotides, the CDR3 is TGCAGCGTTGAGGCAGAGACAGGGCCCTACGAGCAGTACTTC. Protein sequence: CSVEAETGPYEQYF.